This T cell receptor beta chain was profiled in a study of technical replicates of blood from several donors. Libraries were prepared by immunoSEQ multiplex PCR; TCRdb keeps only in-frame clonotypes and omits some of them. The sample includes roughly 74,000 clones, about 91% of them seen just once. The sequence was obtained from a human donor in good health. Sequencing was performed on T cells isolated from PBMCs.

CDR3 in DNA: TGTGCCATCGGGGGCTTAAGGCAGCCCCAGCATTTT. Protein sequence: CAIGGLRQPQHF. This chain uses TRBV10-3 with TRBJ1-5; possibly TRBD1 for D (6 bases). The CDR3 runs to 12 residues. Trimming left V 8 bases short and J 7 bases short, with 12 bases between. CDR1 is ENHRY, CDR2 SYGVKD, per germline.